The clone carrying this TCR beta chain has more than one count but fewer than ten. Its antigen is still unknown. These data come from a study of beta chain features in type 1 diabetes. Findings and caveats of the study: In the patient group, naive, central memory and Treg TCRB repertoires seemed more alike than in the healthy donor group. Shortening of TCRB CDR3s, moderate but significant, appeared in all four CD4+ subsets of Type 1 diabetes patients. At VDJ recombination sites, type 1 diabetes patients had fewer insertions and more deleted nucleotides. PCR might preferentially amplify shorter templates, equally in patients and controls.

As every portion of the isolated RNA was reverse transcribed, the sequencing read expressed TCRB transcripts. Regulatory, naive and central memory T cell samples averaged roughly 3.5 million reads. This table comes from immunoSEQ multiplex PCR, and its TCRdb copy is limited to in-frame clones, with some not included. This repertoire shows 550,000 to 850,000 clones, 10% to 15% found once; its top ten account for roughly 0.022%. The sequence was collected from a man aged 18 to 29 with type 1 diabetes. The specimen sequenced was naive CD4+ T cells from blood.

The CDR3 nucleotides read TGTGCCAGCAGTTTGGAAGAAGGGATGAGCTCCTACAATGAGCAGTTCTTC. Translation gives CASSLEEGMSSYNEQFF. V usage is TRBV2 and J usage is TRBJ2-1, with D unresolved. This CDR3 is built from 17 residues. Trimming stripped 5 bases from V and 0 bases from J, with 17 bases between. The germline CDR1 and CDR2 sequences are SNHLY and FYNNEI.